A selection of T cell receptor beta chains follows, all from one sample in a study of blood T cell repertoires in COVID-19. Profiling relied on immunoSEQ multiplex PCR, and the TCRdb table lists in-frame clones only, not all of them. This table holds some 320,000 clones, approximately 89% found once. Sequencing used PBMCs or T cells enriched from blood (not recorded which). These receptors came from a woman between 45 and 60 years old who had been exposed to COVID-19. The CDR3 runs from the conserved cysteine through the conserved F or W. The D gene is left open where the match is weak. The size entry is marked missing in some rows and otherwise reads once, few, many or a size class.

CDR3aa: CASSKIQGAGGEAFF; CDR3nt: TGTGCCAGTAGTAAAATACAGGGGGCAGGCGGTGAAGCTTTCTTT; d_gene: TRBD1; j_gene: TRBJ1-1; v_gene: TRBV19; abundance: once
CDR3aa: CASSSFRQGARAGELFF; CDR3nt: TGTGCCAGCAGCTCATTCCGACAGGGGGCGCGGGCCGGGGAGCTGTTTTTT; d_gene: TRBD1; j_gene: TRBJ2-2; v_gene: TRBV5-8; abundance: .
CDR3aa: CASSLDWGTGYNQPQHF; CDR3nt: TGTGCCAGCAGCTTGGATTGGGGGACAGGGTATAATCAGCCCCAGCATTTT; d_gene: TRBD1; j_gene: TRBJ1-5; v_gene: TRBV5-5; abundance: .
CDR3aa: CASSKGDSGRETQYF; CDR3nt: TGTGCCAGCAGTAAAGGGGACAGTGGACGAGAGACCCAGTACTTC; d_gene: TRBD1; j_gene: TRBJ2-5; v_gene: TRBV5-5; abundance: .
CDR3aa: CASSRQGQKFYEQYF; CDR3nt: TGTGCCAGCTCACGACAAGGACAGAAATTTTACGAGCAGTACTTC; d_gene: .; j_gene: TRBJ2-7; v_gene: TRBV18; abundance: .
CDR3aa: CASSPFSGEQYNEQFF; CDR3nt: TGTGCCAGCAGCCCCTTTAGCGGGGAACAGTACAATGAGCAGTTCTTC; d_gene: TRBD2; j_gene: TRBJ2-1; v_gene: TRBV3-1/TRBV3-2; abundance: .
CDR3aa: CASSQGGGLTEAFF; CDR3nt: TGTGCCAGCAGCCAAGGAGGGGGCCTCACTGAAGCTTTCTTT; d_gene: TRBD1; j_gene: TRBJ1-1; v_gene: TRBV14; abundance: .
CDR3aa: CASSIGLAGTYNEQFF; CDR3nt: TGTGCCAGCAGTATCGGACTAGCGGGGACCTACAATGAGCAGTTCTTC; d_gene: TRBD2; j_gene: TRBJ2-1; v_gene: TRBV5-6; abundance: .
CDR3aa: CASRTGDSLSSYNSPLHF; CDR3nt: TGTGCCAGCAGAACCGGGGACAGTCTAAGCTCCTATAATTCACCCCTCCACTTT; d_gene: TRBD1; j_gene: TRBJ1-6; v_gene: TRBV28; abundance: .
CDR3aa: CASSLAGQNTEAFF; CDR3nt: TGCGCCAGCAGCTTGGCAGGGCAGAACACTGAAGCTTTCTTT; d_gene: .; j_gene: TRBJ1-1; v_gene: TRBV5-1; abundance: .
CDR3aa: CASSKTSGGQSYEQYF; CDR3nt: TGTGCCAGTAGTAAGACTAGCGGGGGCCAATCCTACGAGCAGTACTTC; d_gene: TRBD2; j_gene: TRBJ2-7; v_gene: TRBV19; abundance: once
CDR3aa: CASSPPEGRRPRTDGYTF; CDR3nt: TGTGCCAGCTCACCACCGGAGGGCAGGCGACCTCGAACGGATGGCTACACCTTC; d_gene: .; j_gene: TRBJ1-2; v_gene: TRBV18; abundance: few
CDR3aa: CACEPGHGNYGYTF; CDR3nt: TGTGCCTGCGAACCGGGACACGGAAACTATGGCTACACCTTC; d_gene: .; j_gene: TRBJ1-2; v_gene: TRBV30; abundance: .
CDR3aa: CASTPRPPGGPYEQYF; CDR3nt: TGTGCCAGCACCCCTCGACCCCCAGGGGGCCCCTACGAGCAGTACTTC; d_gene: .; j_gene: TRBJ2-7; v_gene: TRBV21-1; abundance: .
CDR3aa: CASSQELLRGIVSGANVLTF; CDR3nt: TGTGCCAGCAGCCAAGAGCTCCTCCGGGGGATCGTCTCTGGGGCCAACGTCCTGACTTTC; d_gene: .; j_gene: TRBJ2-6; v_gene: TRBV4-2; abundance: .
CDR3aa: CASRGGTAGTGELFF; CDR3nt: TGTGCCAGTAGAGGCGGGACAGCCGGGACCGGGGAGCTGTTTTTT; d_gene: .; j_gene: TRBJ2-2; v_gene: TRBV19; abundance: .
CDR3aa: CASSSRRAPERGPHEQFF; CDR3nt: TGTGCCAGCAGCTCCCGTAGGGCCCCGGAGCGGGGCCCCCATGAGCAGTTCTTC; d_gene: TRBD2; j_gene: TRBJ2-1; v_gene: TRBV9; abundance: once
CDR3aa: CAGNRRGSGGELFF; CDR3nt: TGTGCCGGCAATAGACGAGGGAGCGGCGGGGAGCTGTTTTTT; d_gene: .; j_gene: TRBJ2-2; v_gene: TRBV28; abundance: .
CDR3aa: CASSLEQGVAEAFF; CDR3nt: TGTGCCAGCAGCTTAGAACAGGGAGTTGCTGAAGCTTTCTTT; d_gene: .; j_gene: TRBJ1-1; v_gene: TRBV13; abundance: .
CDR3aa: CASSQDQAGQGVYGYTF; CDR3nt: TGTGCCAGCAGCCAAGATCAAGCGGGACAGGGAGTCTATGGCTACACCTTC; d_gene: TRBD1; j_gene: TRBJ1-2; v_gene: TRBV3-1/TRBV3-2; abundance: once
CDR3aa: CASSLAGRGSTNTGELFF; CDR3nt: TGCGCCAGCAGCTTGGCCGGCAGGGGGAGTACGAACACCGGGGAGCTGTTTTTT; d_gene: TRBD1; j_gene: TRBJ2-2; v_gene: TRBV5-1; abundance: .
CDR3aa: CASKTGGRIYNEQFF; CDR3nt: TGTGCCAGCAAAACAGGGGGGCGAATCTACAATGAGCAGTTCTTC; d_gene: TRBD1; j_gene: TRBJ2-1; v_gene: TRBV2; abundance: once
CDR3aa: CASSRLAGIRDGYTF; CDR3nt: TGTGCCAGCAGCCGTCTCGCGGGGATTCGGGATGGCTACACCTTC; d_gene: .; j_gene: TRBJ1-2; v_gene: TRBV5-6; abundance: .
CDR3aa: CASSQGQGTGELFF; CDR3nt: TGCGCCAGCAGCCAAGGACAGGGGACAGGGGAGCTGTTTTTT; d_gene: TRBD1; j_gene: TRBJ2-2; v_gene: TRBV4-1; abundance: .
CDR3aa: CASSPEGQGPLWDGYTF; CDR3nt: TGTGCCAGCAGCCCTGAGGGACAGGGCCCTTTGTGGGATGGCTACACCTTC; d_gene: TRBD1; j_gene: TRBJ1-2; v_gene: TRBV5-6; abundance: .
CDR3aa: CASSAGDGSPLHF; CDR3nt: TGTGCCAGCAGTGCAGGGGACGGTTCACCCCTCCACTTT; d_gene: .; j_gene: TRBJ1-6; v_gene: TRBV6-4; abundance: .
CDR3aa: CASSLSGANVLTF; CDR3nt: TGTGCCAGCAGCTTGTCTGGGGCCAACGTCCTGACTTTC; d_gene: .; j_gene: TRBJ2-6; v_gene: TRBV28; abundance: .
CDR3aa: CASLKSGANVLTF; CDR3nt: TGTGCCAGCCTAAAGTCCGGGGCCAACGTCCTGACTTTC; d_gene: .; j_gene: TRBJ2-6; v_gene: TRBV6-5; abundance: .
CDR3aa: CASSRWTGGLLGSHEQYF; CDR3nt: TGTGCCAGCAGTCGGTGGACAGGGGGCCTTCTTGGGAGCCACGAGCAGTACTTC; d_gene: TRBD1; j_gene: TRBJ2-7; v_gene: TRBV28; abundance: .
CDR3aa: CASSPAGYDGYTF; CDR3nt: TGTGCCAGCAGTCCCGCCGGGTACGATGGCTACACCTTC; d_gene: .; j_gene: TRBJ1-2; v_gene: TRBV28; abundance: .
CDR3aa: CASSLGSGGNQPQHF; CDR3nt: TGCGCCAGCAGCTTGGGTTCAGGGGGCAATCAGCCCCAGCATTTT; d_gene: .; j_gene: TRBJ1-5; v_gene: TRBV5-1; abundance: .
CDR3aa: CATSRDPENTEAFF; CDR3nt: TGTGCCACCAGCAGAGATCCAGAGAACACTGAAGCTTTCTTT; d_gene: .; j_gene: TRBJ1-1; v_gene: TRBV15; abundance: .
CDR3aa: CASSQGQGANQPQHF; CDR3nt: TGTGCCAGCAGCCAGGGACAGGGGGCAAATCAGCCCCAGCATTTT; d_gene: TRBD1; j_gene: TRBJ1-5; v_gene: TRBV3-1/TRBV3-2; abundance: .
CDR3aa: CATGAGYNQPQHF; CDR3nt: TGTGCCACCGGAGCGGGGTACAATCAGCCCCAGCATTTT; d_gene: .; j_gene: TRBJ1-5; v_gene: TRBV15; abundance: once
CDR3aa: CASSLAVTNNQPQHF; CDR3nt: TGTGCCAGCAGCTTAGCGGTGACAAACAATCAGCCCCAGCATTTT; d_gene: .; j_gene: TRBJ1-5; v_gene: TRBV11-2; abundance: once
CDR3aa: CASNTQDRTSYEQYF; CDR3nt: TGTGCCAGCAACACCCAGGACAGGACCTCCTACGAGCAGTACTTC; d_gene: TRBD1; j_gene: TRBJ2-7; v_gene: TRBV6-5; abundance: once
CDR3aa: CASSEFGGQGGTAGELFF; CDR3nt: TGTGCCAGCAGTGAATTCGGGGGACAGGGGGGTACGGCCGGGGAGCTGTTTTTT; d_gene: TRBD1; j_gene: TRBJ2-2; v_gene: TRBV6-1; abundance: .
CDR3aa: CASSRTAGAISGANVLTF; CDR3nt: TGCGCCAGCAGCCGGACCGCAGGGGCGATCTCTGGGGCCAACGTCCTGACTTTC; d_gene: .; j_gene: TRBJ2-6; v_gene: TRBV5-1; abundance: .
CDR3aa: CASRTTGLNEQFF; CDR3nt: TGTGCCAGCAGAACAACAGGGCTTAATGAGCAGTTCTTC; d_gene: .; j_gene: TRBJ2-1; v_gene: TRBV2; abundance: .
CDR3aa: CAMDRAGEKLFF; CDR3nt: TGTGCCATGGACAGGGCGGGGGAAAAACTGTTTTTT; d_gene: TRBD1; j_gene: TRBJ1-4; v_gene: TRBV6-5; abundance: .
CDR3aa: CASSPRVGEGQPQHF; CDR3nt: TGTGCCAGCAGCCCCCGGGTCGGGGAGGGTCAGCCCCAGCATTTT; d_gene: .; j_gene: TRBJ1-5; v_gene: TRBV7-2; abundance: once
CDR3aa: CASRRQGIPFTEAFF; CDR3nt: TGTGCCAGCAGGAGACAGGGAATACCCTTCACTGAAGCTTTCTTT; d_gene: TRBD1; j_gene: TRBJ1-1; v_gene: TRBV6-5; abundance: .
CDR3aa: CASRATSGGPDTQYF; CDR3nt: TGTGCCAGCAGGGCAACTAGCGGGGGGCCAGATACGCAGTATTTT; d_gene: TRBD2; j_gene: TRBJ2-3; v_gene: TRBV2; abundance: .
CDR3aa: CASSRQGDRVNEQFF; CDR3nt: TGTGCCAGCAGTCGGCAGGGGGACAGGGTCAATGAGCAGTTCTTC; d_gene: TRBD1; j_gene: TRBJ2-1; v_gene: TRBV27; abundance: once
CDR3aa: CASSEEGQRMNTEAFF; CDR3nt: TGTGCCAGCAGTGAAGAGGGACAAAGAATGAACACTGAAGCTTTCTTT; d_gene: .; j_gene: TRBJ1-1; v_gene: TRBV2; abundance: .
CDR3aa: CASSFSSTGGYTF; CDR3nt: TGTGCCAGCAGCTTTTCGTCCACAGGGGGCTACACCTTC; d_gene: .; j_gene: TRBJ1-2; v_gene: TRBV5-6; abundance: .
CDR3aa: CAISEGAETQYF; CDR3nt: TGTGCCATCAGTGAGGGGGCAGAGACCCAGTACTTC; d_gene: .; j_gene: TRBJ2-5; v_gene: TRBV10-3; abundance: .
CDR3aa: CASSQRGTGGGKETQYF; CDR3nt: TGTGCCAGCAGCCAAAGAGGGACAGGAGGGGGGAAAGAGACCCAGTACTTC; d_gene: TRBD1; j_gene: TRBJ2-5; v_gene: TRBV11-2; abundance: .
CDR3aa: CASSSMDGGYGYTF; CDR3nt: TGTGCCAGCAGCTCCATGGACGGAGGATATGGCTACACCTTC; d_gene: .; j_gene: TRBJ1-2; v_gene: TRBV5-4; abundance: .
CDR3aa: CASSQQGEVQPQHF; CDR3nt: TGTGCCAGCAGTCAGCAGGGGGAAGTCCAGCCCCAGCATTTT; d_gene: TRBD1; j_gene: TRBJ1-5; v_gene: TRBV28; abundance: .
CDR3aa: CASSLSLGHRNTEAFF; CDR3nt: TGTGCCAGCAGTTTATCTCTTGGACACCGAAACACTGAAGCTTTCTTT; d_gene: .; j_gene: TRBJ1-1; v_gene: TRBV27; abundance: .
CDR3aa: CASSLVSQDGTQYF; CDR3nt: TGTGCTAGCAGCTTAGTCTCACAGGACGGGACCCAGTACTTC; d_gene: .; j_gene: TRBJ2-5; v_gene: TRBV7-7; abundance: .
CDR3aa: CASSKDFYEQYF; CDR3nt: TGTGCCAGCAGCAAGGACTTCTACGAGCAGTACTTC; d_gene: .; j_gene: TRBJ2-7; v_gene: TRBV11-1; abundance: .
CDR3aa: CASSFEGMNTEAFF; CDR3nt: TGCGCCAGCAGCTTCGAGGGCATGAACACTGAAGCTTTCTTT; d_gene: .; j_gene: TRBJ1-1; v_gene: TRBV5-1; abundance: .
CDR3aa: CASRGSGLAFRSGTDTQYF; CDR3nt: TGTGCCAGCAGGGGTAGCGGGTTGGCTTTTCGCAGCGGGACAGATACGCAGTATTTT; d_gene: TRBD2; j_gene: TRBJ2-3; v_gene: TRBV28; abundance: .
CDR3aa: CASRVGWGGTDTQYF; CDR3nt: TGTGCCAGCAGAGTCGGATGGGGGGGCACAGATACGCAGTATTTT; d_gene: .; j_gene: TRBJ2-3; v_gene: TRBV14; abundance: .
CDR3aa: CASSIPTDRVVRAGANVLTF; CDR3nt: TGTGCCAGTAGTATCCCTACCGACAGGGTTGTACGAGCTGGGGCCAACGTCCTGACTTTC; d_gene: TRBD1; j_gene: TRBJ2-6; v_gene: TRBV19; abundance: .